Listed below are T cell receptor beta chains from one sample, sequenced in a study of T-cell memory formation after mild COVID-19. TCRdb reprocessed the 5' RACE reads via MiXCR and lists one record per CDR3 protein. The sample consists of about 560,000 distinct CDR3 sequences, roughly 20% of them appearing once. The specimen was PBMCs or a T cell subset sorted from them (not recorded which). These receptors originate from an adult woman who had mild COVID-19 (a few samples of this study predate the infection). Cell type and time point are not known. Both conserved end residues are part of each CDR3. D genes are given only for firm matches. Some rows mark clone size as missing; the rest say once, few, many or name a class of expanded clone.

clone_size	v_call	d_call	j_call	cdr3_aa	cdr3_nt
few	TRBV6-1	NA	TRBJ1-5	CATGAAWEQPQHF	TGTGCCACCGGAGCCGCTTGGGAGCAGCCCCAGCATTTT
few	TRBV9	NA	TRBJ2-7	CASSKPGTGPYEQYF	TGTGCCAGCAGCAAACCAGGGACGGGACCCTACGAGCAGTACTTC
once	TRBV13	NA	TRBJ2-2	CASSLGRTRNTGELFF	TGTGCCAGCAGCTTAGGGAGGACGAGGAACACCGGGGAGCTGTTTTTT
few	TRBV2	NA	TRBJ2-7	CASSDVAGPYEQYF	TGTGCCAGCAGTGATGTAGCAGGGCCCTACGAGCAGTACTTC
NA	TRBV5-1	TRBD1	TRBJ2-1	CASSLTQGYNEQFF	TGCGCCAGCAGCTTGACACAGGGGTACAATGAGCAGTTCTTC
many	TRBV7-8	NA	TRBJ1-4	CASSSGLRGEKLFF	TGTGCCAGCAGCTCGGGCCTCAGGGGTGAAAAACTGTTTTTT
few	TRBV12-3/TRBV12-4	TRBD2	TRBJ2-1	CATLRREGAYNEQFF	TGTGCCACCCTCCGGCGGGAGGGGGCCTACAATGAGCAGTTCTTC
NA	TRBV19	TRBD1	TRBJ1-3	CASSMDRSSGNTIYF	TGTGCCAGTAGTATGGACAGGAGCTCTGGAAACACCATATATTTT
NA	TRBV12-3/TRBV12-4	NA	TRBJ1-1	CASSLTVRAFF	TGTGCCAGCAGTTTGACAGTTCGGGCTTTCTTT
many	TRBV12-3/TRBV12-4	NA	TRBJ2-6	CASISEGANVLTF	TGTGCCAGCATATCTGAGGGGGCCAACGTCCTGACTTTC
NA	TRBV29-1	NA	TRBJ1-1	CSVEAGGVTEAFF	TGCAGCGTTGAAGCCGGAGGGGTGACTGAAGCTTTCTTT
many	TRBV5-1	NA	TRBJ2-1	CASSFRDWASEEQFF	TGCGCCAGCAGCTTCCGGGACTGGGCCTCAGAGGAGCAGTTCTTC
NA	TRBV6-6	NA	TRBJ2-2	CASSYYPGTKNTGELFF	TGTGCCAGCAGTTACTACCCCGGGACAAAGAACACCGGGGAGCTGTTTTTT
NA	TRBV2	NA	TRBJ2-3	CASREGNTQYF	TGTGCCAGCAGGGAGGGGAATACGCAGTATTTT
NA	TRBV9	TRBD1	TRBJ2-3	CASSVLAGTGGTDTQYF	TGTGCCAGCAGCGTCCTTGCCGGGACAGGGGGCACAGATACGCAGTATTTT
few	TRBV5-1	TRBD2	TRBJ2-7	CASSLIAGGLNEQYF	TGCGCCAGCAGCTTGATTGCGGGAGGTCTCAACGAGCAGTACTTC
NA	TRBV6-5	NA	TRBJ1-1	CASSPPGAAGRGNTEAFF	TGTGCCAGCAGTCCTCCAGGGGCTGCGGGCCGAGGGAACACTGAAGCTTTCTTT
NA	TRBV12-3/TRBV12-4	NA	TRBJ2-5	CASSFRGRGETQYF	TGTGCCAGCAGTTTTAGGGGGCGGGGAGAGACCCAGTACTTC
few	TRBV12-3/TRBV12-4	NA	TRBJ2-3	CASSPIGGPTDTQYF	TGTGCCAGCAGCCCGATAGGGGGGCCCACAGATACGCAGTATTTT
few	TRBV7-9	NA	TRBJ1-6	CASSLPGLYSPLHF	TGTGCCAGCAGCTTACCCGGTCTGTATTCACCCCTCCACTTT
NA	TRBV19	NA	TRBJ1-2	CATRVPRGNYGYTF	TGTGCCACGCGGGTTCCCAGGGGTAACTATGGCTACACCTTC
NA	TRBV7-7	TRBD2	TRBJ2-5	CASSLKRESQETQYF	TGTGCTAGCAGCTTAAAGCGGGAGAGTCAAGAGACCCAGTACTTC
few	TRBV7-7	TRBD2	TRBJ2-1	CASSLEAGGPVNEQFF	TGTGCTAGCAGCTTAGAAGCGGGAGGGCCGGTCAATGAGCAGTTCTTC
few	TRBV7-2	TRBD2	TRBJ2-1	CASSPSGASYNEQFF	TGTGCCAGCAGCCCTAGCGGTGCATCCTACAATGAGCAGTTCTTC
NA	TRBV7-2	TRBD1	TRBJ1-2	CASSLGTVKGGYTF	TGTGCCAGCAGCCTCGGGACAGTCAAGGGTGGCTACACCTTC
few	TRBV24-1	NA	TRBJ1-1	CATSAGLSNTEAFF	TGTGCCACGAGCGCGGGACTCTCGAACACTGAAGCTTTCTTT
few	TRBV2	NA	TRBJ1-1	CASSDGQRREAFF	TGTGCCAGCAGTGACGGACAACGGAGGGAAGCTTTCTTT
few	TRBV14	NA	TRBJ1-1	CASSRGGLRTEAFF	TGTGCCAGCAGCCGCGGGGGGCTTCGAACTGAAGCTTTCTTT
NA	TRBV7-9	NA	TRBJ2-7	CASSLAGASQQYF	TGTGCCAGCAGCTTAGCGGGCGCATCCCAGCAGTACTTC
NA	TRBV5-5	TRBD1	TRBJ2-7	CASSLEWTGAYEQYF	TGTGCCAGCAGCTTGGAATGGACAGGGGCCTACGAGCAGTACTTC
few	TRBV29-1	TRBD2	TRBJ2-2	CSAASGKNAGELFF	TGCAGCGCCGCGAGCGGGAAGAACGCCGGGGAGCTGTTTTTT
NA	TRBV20-1	NA	TRBJ2-7	CSARRRTGGYEQYF	TGCAGTGCTAGACGACGTACCGGGGGCTACGAGCAGTACTTC
NA	TRBV20-1	NA	TRBJ2-7	CSASAGAYEQYF	TGCAGTGCTAGCGCAGGCGCCTACGAGCAGTACTTC
few	TRBV11-2	TRBD1	TRBJ2-1	CASSLEDGTGRYNEQFF	TGTGCCAGCAGCTTAGAGGACGGGACAGGGAGGTACAATGAGCAGTTCTTC
NA	TRBV6-6	NA	TRBJ1-2	CASSYSPTYYGYTF	TGTGCCAGCAGTTACTCACCCACCTACTATGGCTACACCTTC
few	TRBV6-1	NA	TRBJ1-1	CASSVIADTEAFF	TGTGCCAGCAGTGTTATTGCGGACACTGAAGCTTTCTTT
few	TRBV27	NA	TRBJ2-3	CASSDPGTTDTQYF	TGTGCCAGCAGTGATCCTGGGACCACAGATACGCAGTATTTT
few	TRBV6-2/TRBV6-3	TRBD1	TRBJ1-5	CASSIARRTGLGGSNQPQHF	TGTGCCAGCAGCATCGCCCGGAGGACAGGCCTCGGGGGTAGCAATCAGCCCCAGCATTTT
NA	TRBV9	NA	TRBJ1-5	CASSVGDWGDGWNQPQHF	TGTGCCAGCAGCGTAGGAGACTGGGGGGACGGATGGAATCAGCCCCAGCATTTT
NA	TRBV7-3	NA	TRBJ2-1	CACSGRNAQFF	TGTGCCTGCAGCGGGCGGAATGCACAGTTCTTC
NA	TRBV6-1	TRBD1	TRBJ2-7	CASSEGGPGTGGEQYF	TGTGCCAGCAGTGAAGGGGGACCCGGGACAGGGGGCGAGCAGTACTTC
NA	TRBV7-2	NA	TRBJ1-5	CASSPNPGGNQPQHF	TGTGCCAGCAGCCCTAACCCGGGTGGCAATCAGCCCCAGCATTTT
NA	TRBV19	NA	TRBJ1-5	CASSIAGIGNQPQHF	TGTGCCAGTAGTATAGCAGGGATTGGAAATCAGCCCCAGCATTTT
NA	TRBV7-2	NA	TRBJ2-5	CASSPPPRETQYF	TGTGCCAGCAGCCCCCCACCCAGGGAGACCCAGTACTTC
NA	TRBV4-2	NA	TRBJ1-3	CASSPESASGNTIYF	TGTGCCAGCAGCCCCGAATCGGCCTCTGGAAACACCATATATTTT
few	TRBV5-1	NA	TRBJ2-2	CASSVQTPGELFF	TGCGCCAGCAGCGTCCAGACACCCGGGGAGCTCTTTTTT
few	TRBV20-1	NA	TRBJ2-7	CSARRAGHTYEQYF	TGCAGTGCTAGGAGGGCAGGACATACCTACGAGCAGTACTTC
few	TRBV10-3	NA	TRBJ2-4	CAISESGSGEGNIQYF	TGTGCCATCAGTGAGTCGGGGTCGGGAGAAGGGAACATTCAGTACTTC
few	TRBV6-5	TRBD1	TRBJ1-2	CASSTPTRTGYGYTF	TGTGCCAGCAGTACACCGACGAGGACAGGGTATGGCTACACCTTC
NA	TRBV19	NA	TRBJ1-1	CASRTPGGSGAEAFF	TGTGCCAGTAGAACTCCTGGGGGGTCGGGGGCTGAAGCTTTCTTT
many	TRBV5-1	NA	TRBJ2-3	CASSYGTDTQYF	TGCGCCAGCAGCTACGGAACAGATACGCAGTATTTT
NA	TRBV12-3/TRBV12-4	TRBD2	TRBJ2-3	CASSYLLAATDTQYF	TGTGCCAGCAGCTATCTCCTAGCGGCCACAGATACGCAGTATTTT
NA	TRBV2	TRBD1	TRBJ2-1	CASRGDRGHGNEQFF	TGTGCCAGCAGGGGGGACAGGGGGCATGGCAATGAGCAGTTCTTC
few	TRBV29-1	TRBD2	TRBJ2-1	CSVTTSGRSGSYNEQFF	TGCAGCGTCACGACTAGCGGGAGATCCGGCTCCTACAATGAGCAGTTCTTC
few	TRBV24-1	TRBD1	TRBJ2-1	CATKDDGTGGSYNEQFF	TGTGCCACCAAGGATGATGGGACAGGGGGTTCCTACAATGAGCAGTTCTTC
NA	TRBV19	NA	TRBJ2-4	CASSLLAENIQYF	TGTGCCAGTAGTCTCCTAGCAGAAAACATTCAGTACTTC
NA	TRBV10-3	NA	TRBJ2-1	CAISEWGSSYNEQFF	TGTGCCATCAGTGAATGGGGGTCTTCCTACAATGAGCAGTTCTTC
NA	TRBV5-1	NA	TRBJ2-3	CASTRDQPQDTQYF	TGCGCCAGTACCCGGGACCAACCACAAGATACGCAGTATTTT
many	TRBV4-1	NA	TRBJ2-3	CASSPEGGGDTQYF	TGCGCCAGCAGCCCCGAAGGTGGAGGGGATACGCAGTATTTT